The rows below give T cell receptor beta chains drawn from one sample of a study of T cells after yellow fever vaccination. TCRdb re-derived calls from the 5' RACE reads in MiXCR, one entry per CDR3 protein. In the table there are 300,000 to 350,000 distinct CDR3 sequences, around 10% of which are singletons. This specimen was CD4+ T cells sorted from PBMCs, taken 45 days after the yellow fever booster vaccination. These receptors came from a man between 18 and 35 years old who received the YFV17D yellow fever vaccine. CDR3s include the opening cysteine and the closing phenylalanine or tryptophan. A D gene is named only where the DNA matches it firmly. Size values are once, few and many counts, or a class for expanded clones, and some rows have none.

few	TRBJ1-1	-	TRBV7-2	CASSFRRPNTEAFF	TGTGCCAGCAGCTTCAGGAGACCGAACACTGAAGCTTTCTTT
many	TRBJ1-1	-	TRBV12-3/TRBV12-4	CASSRAFEAFF	TGTGCCAGCAGCCGGGCCTTTGAGGCTTTCTTT
-	TRBJ2-2	-	TRBV24-1	CATSDPTTGQTKNTGELFF	TGTGCCACCAGTGACCCTACAACAGGCCAGACTAAGAACACCGGGGAGCTGTTTTTT
few	TRBJ1-2	TRBD1	TRBV20-1	CSARGSDRGGYTF	TGCAGTGCTAGAGGGAGTGACAGGGGGGGCTACACCTTC
-	TRBJ2-5	TRBD2	TRBV5-4	CASSLRTSGEETQYF	TGTGCCAGCAGCTTGCGGACTAGCGGAGAAGAGACCCAGTACTTC
-	TRBJ2-7	-	TRBV12-3/TRBV12-4	CASSSRARYEQYF	TGTGCCAGCAGTTCGCGGGCCCGATACGAGCAGTACTTC
-	TRBJ2-7	-	TRBV18	CASSPRAGFDEQYF	TGTGCCAGCTCGCCCAGGGCGGGGTTCGACGAGCAGTACTTC
many	TRBJ1-5	-	TRBV5-5	CASSRSVYESSNQPQHF	TGTGCCAGCAGCCGTAGTGTCTATGAGAGCAGCAATCAGCCCCAGCATTTT
few	TRBJ1-1	-	TRBV20-1	CSARLGGRGLNTEAFF	TGCAGTGCTAGACTGGGGGGGAGGGGCTTGAACACTGAAGCTTTCTTT
-	TRBJ1-2	-	TRBV5-6	CASTPGFYGYTF	TGTGCCAGCACTCCAGGGTTCTATGGCTACACCTTC
-	TRBJ1-6	TRBD1	TRBV5-1	CASSWDRNNSPLHF	TGCGCCAGCAGCTGGGACAGAAATAATTCACCCCTCCACTTT
-	TRBJ1-1	TRBD1	TRBV3-1	CASSQSGQGAFF	TGTGCCAGCAGCCAGAGTGGACAGGGGGCTTTCTTT
-	TRBJ1-5	TRBD1	TRBV5-6	CASSSGTGLQPQHF	TGTGCCAGCAGCTCCGGGACAGGGTTACAGCCCCAGCATTTT
few	TRBJ1-5	TRBD1	TRBV20-1	CSARTGDGPQHF	TGCAGTGCACGGACAGGGGATGGGCCCCAGCATTTT
-	TRBJ2-1	-	TRBV9	CASSAGPTYNEQFF	TGTGCCAGCAGCGCGGGACCGACCTACAATGAGCAGTTCTTC
few	TRBJ1-6	-	TRBV6-5	CASSALTGRQHALHF	TGTGCCAGCAGTGCCCTGACAGGTCGCCAACATGCCCTCCACTTT
few	TRBJ1-6	TRBD1	TRBV7-2	CASSTSRQGRSYNSPLHF	TGTGCCAGCAGCACCTCTAGACAGGGTCGATCCTATAATTCACCCCTCCACTTT
-	TRBJ2-7	TRBD1	TRBV7-9	CASSLDRDEPVPYF	TGTGCCAGCAGCCTCGACAGGGACGAGCCTGTTCCGTACTTC
many	TRBJ2-5	-	TRBV27	CASSLAYQETQYF	TGTGCCAGCAGCTTAGCTTACCAAGAGACCCAGTACTTC
few	TRBJ2-5	-	TRBV18	CASSPRAVQETQYF	TGTGCCAGCTCACCCCGGGCAGTCCAAGAGACCCAGTACTTC
once	TRBJ1-5	-	TRBV6-6	CASSYLGRDDQPQHF	TGTGCCAGCAGTTACTTAGGCAGGGACGATCAGCCCCAGCATTTT
-	TRBJ2-6	-	TRBV5-1	CASSLDTSANVLTF	TGCGCCAGCAGCTTGGACACTTCTGCCAACGTCCTGACTTTC
-	TRBJ2-1	-	TRBV5-1	CASSYNRAYNEQFF	TGCGCCAGCAGCTATAACAGGGCCTACAATGAGCAGTTCTTC
-	TRBJ2-3	TRBD2	TRBV7-2	CASSSDLAGGTDTQYF	TGTGCCAGCAGCTCGGACCTAGCGGGGGGCACAGATACGCAGTATTTT
many	TRBJ2-1	-	TRBV6-2/TRBV6-3	CASSRHRDSNEQFF	TGTGCCAGCAGTCGGCACAGGGACTCCAATGAGCAGTTCTTC
-	TRBJ2-1	TRBD2	TRBV20-1	CSARSLAGEYNEQFF	TGCAGTGCTAGAAGTCTAGCGGGGGAATACAATGAGCAGTTCTTC
-	TRBJ2-2	-	TRBV4-3	CASSQDGRRNTGELFFF	-
few	TRBJ2-7	-	TRBV30	CAWSKNNLYEQYF	TGTGCCTGGAGTAAGAACAACCTTTACGAGCAGTACTTC
many	TRBJ2-2	TRBD1	TRBV15	CATSSRDRGTGELFF	TGTGCCACCAGCAGCCGGGACAGGGGGACCGGGGAGCTGTTTTTT
-	TRBJ2-5	TRBD2	TRBV7-7	CASSLNSGGARETQYF	TGTGCTAGCAGCTTAAATAGCGGGGGGGCCAGAGAGACCCAGTACTTC
few	TRBJ1-6	-	TRBV14	CASSQEGQWGVYDSPLHF	TGTGCCAGCAGCCAAGAGGGGCAGTGGGGGGTCTATGATTCACCCCTCCACTTT
many	TRBJ2-7	TRBD2	TRBV20-1	CSARVGGDEQYF	TGCAGTGCTAGAGTCGGGGGGGACGAGCAGTACTTC
-	TRBJ1-1	-	TRBV29-1	CSVEERGRYTEAFF	TGCAGCGTTGAAGAACGGGGGCGGTACACTGAAGCTTTCTTT
many	TRBJ1-1	TRBD1	TRBV28	CASRPGGPNTEAFF	TGTGCCAGCAGACCAGGGGGCCCGAACACTGAAGCTTTCTTT
-	TRBJ2-1	-	TRBV7-7	CASSPGSGPYSSSYNEQFF	TGTGCTAGCAGCCCCGGCTCCGGGCCGTACTCGAGCTCCTACAATGAGCAGTTCTTC
few	TRBJ1-1	-	TRBV3-1	CASSQPNLNTEAFF	TGTGCCAGCAGCCAACCCAACCTGAACACTGAAGCTTTCTTT
-	TRBJ2-1	-	TRBV9	CASSVDVLNEQFF	TGTGCCAGCAGCGTAGACGTCCTCAATGAGCAGTTCTTC
few	TRBJ1-4	-	TRBV5-1	CASSPGWGGTNEKLFF	TGCGCCAGCAGCCCCGGCTGGGGAGGAACTAATGAAAAACTGTTTTTT
-	TRBJ2-4	-	TRBV2	CASSDEPVAKNIQYF	TGTGCCAGCAGCGACGAACCTGTAGCCAAAAACATTCAGTACTTC
few	TRBJ2-1	TRBD2	TRBV3-1	CASSQDERGGTEQFF	TGTGCCAGCAGCCAAGATGAGCGGGGGGGCACTGAGCAGTTCTTC